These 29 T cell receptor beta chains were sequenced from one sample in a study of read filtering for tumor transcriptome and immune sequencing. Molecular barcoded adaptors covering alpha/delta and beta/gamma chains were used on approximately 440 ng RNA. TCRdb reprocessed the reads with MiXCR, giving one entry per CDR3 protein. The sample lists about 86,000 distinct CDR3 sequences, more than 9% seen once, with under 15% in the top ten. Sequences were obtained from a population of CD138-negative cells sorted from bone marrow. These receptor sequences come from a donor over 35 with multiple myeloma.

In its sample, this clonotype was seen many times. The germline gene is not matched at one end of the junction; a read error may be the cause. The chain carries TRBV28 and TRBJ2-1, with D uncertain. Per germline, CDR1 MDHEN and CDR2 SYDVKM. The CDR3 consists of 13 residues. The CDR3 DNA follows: TGTGCCAGCAGCCTCGACTCCTACAATGGGCAGTTCTTC. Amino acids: CASSLDSYNGQFF.

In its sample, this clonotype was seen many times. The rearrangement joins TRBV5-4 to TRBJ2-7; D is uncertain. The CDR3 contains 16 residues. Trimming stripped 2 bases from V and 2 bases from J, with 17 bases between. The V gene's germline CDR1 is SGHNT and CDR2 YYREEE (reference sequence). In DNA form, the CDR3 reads TGTGCCAGCAGCTTTCCGTCAAAAGACTCAACCTACGAGCAGTACTTC. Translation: CASSFPSKDSTYEQYF.

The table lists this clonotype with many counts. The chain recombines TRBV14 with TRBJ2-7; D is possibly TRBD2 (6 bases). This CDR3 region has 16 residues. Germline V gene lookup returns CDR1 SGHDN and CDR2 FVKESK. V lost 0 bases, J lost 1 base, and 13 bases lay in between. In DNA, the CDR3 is TGTGCCAGCAGCCAAGATCCGGGGACTGGGTCCTACGAGCAGTACTTC. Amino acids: CASSQDPGTGSYEQYF.

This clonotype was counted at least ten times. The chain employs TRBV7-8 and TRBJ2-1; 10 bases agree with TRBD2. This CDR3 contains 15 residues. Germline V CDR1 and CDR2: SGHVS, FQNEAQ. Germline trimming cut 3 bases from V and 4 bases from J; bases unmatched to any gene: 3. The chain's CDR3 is CASSLLAGAYNEQFF. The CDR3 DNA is TGTGCCAGCAGCTTGCTAGCGGGAGCGTACAATGAGCAGTTCTTC.

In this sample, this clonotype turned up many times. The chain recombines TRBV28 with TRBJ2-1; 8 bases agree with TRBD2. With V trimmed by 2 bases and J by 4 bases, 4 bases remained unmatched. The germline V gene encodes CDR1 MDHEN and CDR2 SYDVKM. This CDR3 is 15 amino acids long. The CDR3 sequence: CASSLIGRDYNEQFF. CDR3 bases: TGTGCCAGCAGTTTAATCGGGAGGGATTACAATGAGCAGTTCTTC.

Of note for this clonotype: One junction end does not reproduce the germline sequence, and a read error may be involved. Written as DNA, the CDR3 is TGTGCCAGCAGGGACAGCCTGCTCGACTACGAGCGGTACTTC. Its translation: CASRDSLLDYERYF. V is TRBV2 and J is TRBJ2-7; possible D gene TRBD1, 6 bases. There are 14 residues in the CDR3. The V gene's germline CDR1 is SNHLY and CDR2 FYNNEI.

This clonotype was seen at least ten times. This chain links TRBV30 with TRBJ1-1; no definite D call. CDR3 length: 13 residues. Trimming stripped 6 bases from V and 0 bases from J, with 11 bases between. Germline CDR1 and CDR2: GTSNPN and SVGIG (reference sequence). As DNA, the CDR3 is TGTGCCTGCCTGTCTAGAGTGAACACTGAAGCTTTCTTT. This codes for CACLSRVNTEAFF.

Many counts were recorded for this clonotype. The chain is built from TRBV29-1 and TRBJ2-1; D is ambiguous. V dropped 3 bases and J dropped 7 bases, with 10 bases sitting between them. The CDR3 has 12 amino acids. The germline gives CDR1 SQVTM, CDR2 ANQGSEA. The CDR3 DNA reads TGCAGCGTTGAGGCCCCGAGGAATGAGCAGTTCTTC. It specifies CSVEAPRNEQFF.

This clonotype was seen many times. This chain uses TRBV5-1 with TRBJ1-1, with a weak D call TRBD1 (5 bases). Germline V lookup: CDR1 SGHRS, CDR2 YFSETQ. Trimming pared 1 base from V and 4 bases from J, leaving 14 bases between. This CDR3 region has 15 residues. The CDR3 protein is CASSLLSGRTTEAFF. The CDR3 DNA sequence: TGCGCCAGCAGCTTGTTGTCAGGGAGGACCACTGAAGCTTTCTTT. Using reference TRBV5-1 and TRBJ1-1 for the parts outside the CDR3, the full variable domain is KAGVTQTPRYLIKTRGQQVTLSCSPISGHRSVSWYQQTPGQGLQFLFEYFSETQRNKGNFPGRFSGRQFSNSRSEMNVSTLELGDSALYLCASSLLSGRTTEAFFGQGTRLTVV.

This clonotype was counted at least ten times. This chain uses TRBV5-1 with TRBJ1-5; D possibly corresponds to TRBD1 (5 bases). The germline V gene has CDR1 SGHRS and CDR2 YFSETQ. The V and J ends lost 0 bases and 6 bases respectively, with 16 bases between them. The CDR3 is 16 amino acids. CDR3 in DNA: TGCGCCAGCAGCTTGGCCCCCTTGGGGGGTGGTCAGCCCCAGCATTTT. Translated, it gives CASSLAPLGGGQPQHF.

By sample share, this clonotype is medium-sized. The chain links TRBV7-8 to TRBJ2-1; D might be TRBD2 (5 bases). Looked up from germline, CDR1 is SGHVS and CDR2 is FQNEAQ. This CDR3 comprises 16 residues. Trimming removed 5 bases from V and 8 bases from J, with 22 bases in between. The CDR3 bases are TGTGCCAGCAGCACCACACCGGGCCCAAAGGAGGATGAGCAGTTCTTC. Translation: CASSTTPGPKEDEQFF.

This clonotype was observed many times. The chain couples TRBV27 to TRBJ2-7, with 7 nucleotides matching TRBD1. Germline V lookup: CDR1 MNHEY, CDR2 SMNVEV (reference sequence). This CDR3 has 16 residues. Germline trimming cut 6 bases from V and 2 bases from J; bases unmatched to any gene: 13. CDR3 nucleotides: TGTGCCAGCAGCCGTGAGACAGGGACCATACCCTACGAGCAGTACTTC. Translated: CASSRETGTIPYEQYF.

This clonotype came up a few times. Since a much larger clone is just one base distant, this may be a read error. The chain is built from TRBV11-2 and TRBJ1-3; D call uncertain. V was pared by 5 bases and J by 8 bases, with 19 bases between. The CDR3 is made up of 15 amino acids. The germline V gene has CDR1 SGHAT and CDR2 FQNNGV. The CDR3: CASSLAQAAGDTIYF. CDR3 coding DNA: TGTGCCAGCAGCCTTGCCCAGGCCGCCGGAGACACCATATATTTT.

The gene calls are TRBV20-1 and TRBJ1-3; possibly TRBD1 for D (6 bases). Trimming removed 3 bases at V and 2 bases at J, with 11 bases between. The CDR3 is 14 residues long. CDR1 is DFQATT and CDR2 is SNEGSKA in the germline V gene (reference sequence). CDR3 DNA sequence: TGCAGTGCTAGCGCCGGGGGCGCTGGAAACACCATATATTTT. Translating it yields CSASAGGAGNTIYF.

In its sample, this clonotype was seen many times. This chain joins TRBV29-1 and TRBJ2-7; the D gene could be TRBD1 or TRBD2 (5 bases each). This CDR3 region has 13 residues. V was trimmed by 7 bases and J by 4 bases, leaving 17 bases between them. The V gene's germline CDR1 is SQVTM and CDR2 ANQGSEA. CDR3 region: CSAVGSGGYEQYF. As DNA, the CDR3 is TGCAGCGCCGTTGGTAGTGGGGGTTACGAGCAGTACTTC.

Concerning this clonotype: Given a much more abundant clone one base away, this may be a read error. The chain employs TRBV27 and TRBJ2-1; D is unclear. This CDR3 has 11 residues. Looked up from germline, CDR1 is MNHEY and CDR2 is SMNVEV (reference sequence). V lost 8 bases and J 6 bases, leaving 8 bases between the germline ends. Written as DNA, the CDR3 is TGTGCCAGCCGTTACTTCAATGAGCAGTTCTTC. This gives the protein CASRYFNEQFF.

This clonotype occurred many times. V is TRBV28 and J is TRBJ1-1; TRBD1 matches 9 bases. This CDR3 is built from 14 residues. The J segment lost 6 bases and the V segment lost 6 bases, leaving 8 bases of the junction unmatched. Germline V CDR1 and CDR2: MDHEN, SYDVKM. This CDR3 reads CASRPPGQGSEAFF. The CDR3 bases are TGTGCCAGCAGACCCCCCGGACAGGGGTCTGAAGCTTTCTTT. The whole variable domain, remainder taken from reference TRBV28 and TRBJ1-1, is DVKVTQSSRYLVKRTGEKVFLECVQDMDHENMFWYRQDPGLGLRLIYFSYDVKMKEKGDIPEGYSVSREKKERFSLILESASTNQTSMYLCASRPPGQGSEAFFGQGTRLTVV.

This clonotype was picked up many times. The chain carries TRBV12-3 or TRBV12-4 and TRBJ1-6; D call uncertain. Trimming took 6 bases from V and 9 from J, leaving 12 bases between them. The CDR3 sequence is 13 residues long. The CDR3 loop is CASRREQISPLHF. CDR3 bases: TGTGCCAGCAGGCGCGAACAGATTTCACCCCTCCACTTT.

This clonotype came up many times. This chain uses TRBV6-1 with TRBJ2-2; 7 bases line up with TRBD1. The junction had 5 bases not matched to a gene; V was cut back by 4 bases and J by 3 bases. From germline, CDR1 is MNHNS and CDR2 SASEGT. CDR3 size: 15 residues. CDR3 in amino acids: CASSGQGIHTGELFF. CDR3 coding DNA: TGTGCCAGCAGTGGACAGGGCATCCACACCGGGGAGCTGTTTTTT.

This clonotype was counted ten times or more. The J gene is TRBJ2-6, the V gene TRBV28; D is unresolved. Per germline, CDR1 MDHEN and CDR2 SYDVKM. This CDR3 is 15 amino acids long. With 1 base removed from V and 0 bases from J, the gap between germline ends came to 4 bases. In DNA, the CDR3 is TGTGCCAGCAGTTTATTCATCTCTGGGGCCAACGTCCTGACTTTC. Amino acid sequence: CASSLFISGANVLTF.

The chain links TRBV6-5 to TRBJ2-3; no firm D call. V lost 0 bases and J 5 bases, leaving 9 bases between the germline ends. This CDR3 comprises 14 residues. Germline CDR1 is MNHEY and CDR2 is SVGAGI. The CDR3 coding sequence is TGTGCCAGCAGTTACTCTTTGGCTGGAGATACGCAGTATTTT. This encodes CASSYSLAGDTQYF.

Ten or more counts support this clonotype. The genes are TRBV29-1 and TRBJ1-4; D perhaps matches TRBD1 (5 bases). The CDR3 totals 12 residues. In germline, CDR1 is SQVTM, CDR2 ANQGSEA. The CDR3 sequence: CSAGVGGEKLFF. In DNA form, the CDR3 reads TGCAGTGCGGGGGTTGGAGGAGAAAAACTGTTTTTT.

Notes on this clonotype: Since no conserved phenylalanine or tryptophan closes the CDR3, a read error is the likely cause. The CDR3 DNA follows: TGCGCCAGCAGCCACCTGACAGTTATGAACACTGAAGCTTTCTCT. Protein sequence: CASSHLTVMNTEAFS. The chain recombines TRBV4-1 with TRBJ1-1; tentative D call: TRBD1 (5 bases). The CDR3 is 15 amino acids. CDR1 and CDR2 from the germline V gene are MGHRA and YSYEKL. V was cut by 3 bases and J by 0 bases, with 11 bases left in between.

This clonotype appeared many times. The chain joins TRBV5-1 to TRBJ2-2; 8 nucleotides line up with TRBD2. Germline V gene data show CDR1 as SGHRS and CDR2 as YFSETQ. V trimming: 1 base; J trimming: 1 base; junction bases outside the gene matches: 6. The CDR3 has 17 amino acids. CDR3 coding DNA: TGCGCCAGCAGCTTGAGCTCTCTAGCGGGGAACACCGGGGAGCTGTTTTTT. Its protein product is CASSLSSLAGNTGELFF.

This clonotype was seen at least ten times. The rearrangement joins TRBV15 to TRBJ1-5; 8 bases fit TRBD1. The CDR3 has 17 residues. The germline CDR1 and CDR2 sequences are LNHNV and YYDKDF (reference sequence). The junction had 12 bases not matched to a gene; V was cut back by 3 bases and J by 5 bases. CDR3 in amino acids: CATSSKGQGAGDQPQHF. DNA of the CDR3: TGTGCCACCAGCAGTAAAGGGCAGGGGGCAGGGGATCAGCCCCAGCATTTT.

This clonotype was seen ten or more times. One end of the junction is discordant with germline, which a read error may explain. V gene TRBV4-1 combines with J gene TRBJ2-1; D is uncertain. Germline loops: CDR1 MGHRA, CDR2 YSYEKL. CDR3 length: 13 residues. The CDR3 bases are TGTGCCAGCAGCCAATATGGGAACAATGAGCAGTTCTTC. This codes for CASSQYGNNEQFF.

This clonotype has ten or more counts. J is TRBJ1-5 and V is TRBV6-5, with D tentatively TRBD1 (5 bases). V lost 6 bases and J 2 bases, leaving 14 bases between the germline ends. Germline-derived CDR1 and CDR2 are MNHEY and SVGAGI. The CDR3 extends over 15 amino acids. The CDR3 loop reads CASSPRGVGNQPQHF. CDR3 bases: TGTGCCAGCAGCCCGAGAGGGGTGGGCAATCAGCCCCAGCATTTT.

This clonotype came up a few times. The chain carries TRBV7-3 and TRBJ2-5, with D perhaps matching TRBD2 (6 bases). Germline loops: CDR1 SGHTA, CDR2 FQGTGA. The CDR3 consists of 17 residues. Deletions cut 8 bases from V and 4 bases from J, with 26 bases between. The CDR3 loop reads CASRPIERAWRGETQYF. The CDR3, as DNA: TGTGCCAGCCGCCCTATCGAACGGGCCTGGAGGGGAGAGACCCAGTACTTC.

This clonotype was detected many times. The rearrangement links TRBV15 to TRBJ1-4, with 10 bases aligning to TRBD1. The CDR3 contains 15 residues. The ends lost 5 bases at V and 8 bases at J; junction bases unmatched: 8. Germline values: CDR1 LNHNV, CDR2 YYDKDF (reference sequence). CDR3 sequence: CATSAPGQGSEKLFF. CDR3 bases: TGTGCCACCAGCGCCCCGGGACAGGGGTCCGAAAAACTGTTTTTT.